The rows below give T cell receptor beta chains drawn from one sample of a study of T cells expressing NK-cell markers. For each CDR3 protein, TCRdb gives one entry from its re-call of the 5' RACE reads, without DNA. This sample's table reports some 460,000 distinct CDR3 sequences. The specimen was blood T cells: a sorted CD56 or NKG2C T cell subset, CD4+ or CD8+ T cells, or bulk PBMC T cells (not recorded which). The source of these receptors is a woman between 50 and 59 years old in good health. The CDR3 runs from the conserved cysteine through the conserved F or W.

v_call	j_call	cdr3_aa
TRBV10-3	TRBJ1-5	CAISESRTELNQPQHF
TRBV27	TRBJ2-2	CASSWEGNTGELFF
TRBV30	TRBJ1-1	CAWSVDPISPNTEAFF
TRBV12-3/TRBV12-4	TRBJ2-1	CASSPGQGANEQFF
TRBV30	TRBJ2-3	CAWRPSGRQDTQYF
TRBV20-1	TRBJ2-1	CSARATEGLTGEQFF
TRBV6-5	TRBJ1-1	CASRDFPMNTEAFF
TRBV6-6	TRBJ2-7	CASSYSEGAGNEQYF
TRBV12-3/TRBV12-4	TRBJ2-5	CASSSLQIQETQYF
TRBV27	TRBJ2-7	CASSPFASREQYF
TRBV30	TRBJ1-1	CAWRNRGMGTEAFF
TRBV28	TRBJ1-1	CASRSPGRAEAFF
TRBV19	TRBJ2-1	CASSITSGRAVSSYNEQFF
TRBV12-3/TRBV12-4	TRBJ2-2	CASRSGTGVRDDTGELFF
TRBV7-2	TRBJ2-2	CASSLKGGTGELFF
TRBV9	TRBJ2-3	CASTQSGSTYTQYF
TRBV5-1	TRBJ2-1	CASRHRGLGEQFF
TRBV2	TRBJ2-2	CASRGTSGRVGELFF
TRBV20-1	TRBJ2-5	CSASRLERGTQYF
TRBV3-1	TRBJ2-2	CASSRDGGGELFF
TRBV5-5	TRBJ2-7	CASSSQLPNRDF
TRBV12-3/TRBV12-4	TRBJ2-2	CASTISGLYRGGELFF
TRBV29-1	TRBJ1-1	CSVVLRAGTEAFF
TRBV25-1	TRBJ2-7	CASSARGLDYEQYF
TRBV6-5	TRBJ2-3	CASSYSIGDTQYF
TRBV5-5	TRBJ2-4	CASSFLVGAKNIQYF